One sample yielded the 15 T cell receptor beta chains listed below, sequenced in a study of blood T cells in healthy people across ages. Then a second PCR, running about 7 to 11 cycles, was carried out with a sample-barcoded 5' primer and a J-beta primer mix. TCRdb re-derived calls from the 5' RACE reads in MiXCR, one entry per CDR3 protein. The table shows 600,000 to 850,000 distinct CDR3 sequences, with roughly 44% occurring only once. The sequencing input was blood. The receptors were sampled from a woman aged 60-70 years in good health.

The chain recombines TRBV24-1 with TRBJ2-3; maybe TRBD2 (6 bases). CDR3 length: 15 amino acids. From germline, CDR1 is KGHDR and CDR2 SFDVKD. V was trimmed by 2 bases and J by 0 bases, leaving 8 bases between them. DNA for the CDR3: TGTGCCACCAGTGATTCCGGAGGGAGCACAGATACGCAGTATTTT. Translation: CATSDSGGSTDTQYF.

This clonotype came up a few times. CDR3 protein: CASAGQGNNEQFF. CDR3 coding DNA: TGTGCCAGCGCGGGACAGGGAAACAATGAGCAGTTCTTC. This sequence joins TRBV6-2 or TRBV6-3 and TRBJ2-1; 9 bases align to TRBD1. The CDR3 sequence is 13 residues long. J gave up 5 bases and V 8 bases, and 4 bases lay outside the gene matches. CDR1 and CDR2 (germline): MNHEY, SVGEGT.

This clonotype has just a few counts. The V call is TRBV30, the J call TRBJ1-6, with D unresolved. Trimming took off 3 bases at V and 4 bases at J, with 10 bases between the two ends. The germline CDR1 and CDR2 sequences are GTSNPN and SVGIG (reference sequence). The CDR3 is 14 amino acids. This chain's CDR3 is CAWSDKGYNSPLHF. CDR3 nucleotide sequence: TGTGCCTGGAGCGACAAAGGATATAATTCACCCCTCCACTTT.

There are a few counts of this clonotype. The chain carries TRBV20-1 and TRBJ2-7; perhaps TRBD2 as D (5 bases). The ends were cut back, 3 bases at V and 0 bases at J, with 12 bases in the middle. Germline lookup yields CDR1 DFQATT and CDR2 SNEGSKA (reference sequence). The CDR3 length is 14 residues. CDR3 loop: CSARDGESSYEQYF. The CDR3 region has the DNA TGCAGTGCTAGGGACGGGGAAAGCTCCTACGAGCAGTACTTC.

This clonotype was found a few times. This chain joins TRBV5-1 and TRBJ2-3; the match to TRBD2 covers 16 bases. The CDR3 runs 16 residues. The trim removed 4 bases at V and 4 bases at J, leaving 3 bases unmatched. Germline CDR1 reads SGHRS; CDR2 reads YFSETQ. DNA of the CDR3: TGCGCCAGCAGCAGTGGGACTAGCGGGGGGGCAGATACGCAGTATTTT. Amino acids: CASSSGTSGGADTQYF.

The chain uses TRBV28 and TRBJ2-3; maybe TRBD2 (8 bases). Germline assignment: CDR1 MDHEN and CDR2 SYDVKM. V was shortened by 4 bases and J by 4 bases, with 18 bases between the two germline ends. CDR3 length: 16 residues. CDR3 sequence reads: CASSSSGGLGADTQYF. CDR3 bases: TGTGCCAGCAGTTCCTCAGGGGGACTAGGAGCAGATACGCAGTATTTT.

With regard to this clonotype: A much larger clone is a single base away; this may be a read error. The J gene is TRBJ1-2, the V gene TRBV28, with D possibly TRBD1 on 5 matching bases. Germline assignment: CDR1 MDHEN and CDR2 SYDVKM. This CDR3 has 14 amino acids. CDR3 DNA sequence: TGTGCCAGCAGTTTGGGAGGGACGGTCTATGGCCACACCTTC. This sequence encodes CASSLGGTVYGHTF.

This clonotype was counted a few times. J is TRBJ2-7 and V is TRBV5-1, with 9 bases matching TRBD1. CDR3 length: 15 amino acids. V shed 4 bases and J 6 bases; nucleotides not matched to a gene: 11. Germline V gene sequence: CDR1 SGHRS, CDR2 YFSETQ. The CDR3 region is CASSPGQGLECEQYF. Written as DNA, the CDR3 is TGCGCCAGCAGCCCGGGACAGGGTTTGGAGTGCGAGCAGTACTTC.

With regard to this clonotype: The germline gene is not matched at one end of the junction; a read error may be the cause. The V and J genes are TRBV10-3 and TRBJ1-3, with D possibly matching TRBD1 (5 bases). The CDR3 covers 15 residues. Germline CDR1 reads ENHRY; CDR2 reads SYGVKD. CDR3 in amino acids: CALSRGSEAGNTIYF. CDR3 nucleotide sequence: TGTGCCCTCAGTCGGGGGAGTGAAGCTGGAAACACCATATATTTT.

The chain joins TRBV6-6 to TRBJ2-7, with a tentative D call TRBD1 (6 bases). The V end was cut by 9 bases, the J end by 2 bases, with 14 bases between. Germline V gives CDR1 MNHNY, CDR2 SVGAGI (reference sequence). CDR3 size: 13 residues. In DNA form, the CDR3 reads TGTGCCAGTCGGGTAGGGACAACCTACGAGCAGTACTTC. Protein product: CASRVGTTYEQYF.

This chain links TRBV7-8 with TRBJ2-2, with D maybe TRBD2 (7 bases). The CDR3 is made up of 14 amino acids. Germline CDR1 SGHVS, CDR2 FQNEAQ. This CDR3 reads CAGRGGASTGELFF. CDR3 sequence (DNA): TGTGCAGGGAGGGGGGGCGCGAGCACCGGGGAGCTGTTTTTT.

The V gene is TRBV7-2, the J gene TRBJ1-6; D possibly corresponds to TRBD1 (5 bases). Germline lookup yields CDR1 SGHTA and CDR2 FQGNSA. Trimming cost V 5 bases and J 1 base, with 18 bases left between them. The CDR3 has 18 amino acids. This chain's CDR3 is CASSQFETGGSYNSPLHF. The CDR3 nucleotides are TGTGCCAGCAGCCAGTTTGAAACAGGAGGGTCCTATAATTCACCCCTCCACTTT.

This CDR3 is CASSSNRKASEKLFF. The CDR3 DNA reads as TGTGCCAGCAGCTCCAACAGGAAGGCTAGTGAAAAACTGTTTTTT. The V call is TRBV7-9, the J call TRBJ1-4; D is possibly TRBD1 (5 bases). This CDR3 spans 15 amino acids. The V gene lost 4 bases and the J gene lost 7 bases, with 16 bases spanning the gap. Germline V gene data show CDR1 as SEHNR and CDR2 as FQNEAQ (reference sequence).

The table lists this clonotype with many counts. The chain recombines TRBV29-1 with TRBJ2-7, with 7 bases lining up with TRBD2. In germline, CDR1 is SQVTM, CDR2 ANQGSEA. This CDR3 has 13 residues. The ends lost 7 bases at V and 2 bases at J; junction bases unmatched: 8. The DNA for the CDR3 is TGCAGCGCCGCCTCTAGCGGAGCCTACGAGCAGTACTTC. Translated, it gives CSAASSGAYEQYF.

On this clonotype: The junction departs from germline at one end; a sequencing error may be responsible. The chain is built from TRBV15 and TRBJ2-7; D is uncertain. The CDR3 spans 15 residues. Germline-derived CDR1 and CDR2 are LNHNV and YYDKDF (reference sequence). CDR3 protein: CATGRDRGVGYEQYF. CDR3 in DNA: TGTGCCACCGGCAGAGATCGCGGTGTTGGATACGAGCAGTACTTC.